This T cell receptor (beta chain) was documented in a study of T cell clonotyping in hematopoietic cell transplantation. Study results and caveats: Recipient TCR diversity dropped after transplant; expanded clonotypes rose from day 30 to 180. Few recipient clonotypes overlapped donors; over 95% were de novo at given depth. Cells were unsorted, so CD4 and CD8 contributions were not separated.

Worth noting for this clone: Its target is unknown.

Germline-derived CDR1 and CDR2 are GTSNPN and SVGIG (reference sequence). The ends were cut back, 2 bases at V and 3 bases at J, with 5 bases in the middle. CDR3 length: 11 amino acids. Sequencing used immunoSEQ multiplex PCR; TCRdb keeps in-frame clones, though not all of them. The sample shows about 36,000 clones, approximately 88% of them seen only once. The rearrangement joins TRBV30 to TRBJ2-7; D remains unclear. The sample comprised peripheral blood mononuclear cells. The TCR sequence derives from a woman aged 40 to 50 in good health. Some clones in this sample may be carry-over from other donors' samples. CDR3 bases: TGTGCCTGGAGTACGGTCTACGAGCAGTACTTC. Its translation: CAWSTVYEQYF.